These 32 T cell receptor beta chains originate from one sample sequenced in a study of cytomegalovirus exposure and HLA in healthy donors. The PCR contained 60 Vbeta and 13 Jbeta primers. Some clones are missing from TCRdb's copy, which holds only in-frame ones; the method was immunoSEQ multiplex PCR. The data show 130,000 to 150,000 clones, roughly four fifths seen once. The sample taken for sequencing was PBMCs. The receptors come from a man aged 25-45 years in good health and CMV-seropositive.

This clone showed up just a few times. This chain connects TRBV6-4 to TRBJ1-4; 10 bases fit TRBD1. The CDR3 sequence is 15 residues long. The V segment lost 6 bases and the J segment 5 bases; nucleotides outside the gene matches: 6. The V gene's germline CDR1 is MRHNA and CDR2 SNTAGT. The CDR3 loop reads CASSQGTGDNEKLFF. In nucleotides, the CDR3 is TGTGCCAGCAGCCAAGGGACAGGGGACAATGAAAAACTGTTTTTT.

V is TRBV9 and J is TRBJ2-3; 9 positions match TRBD2. The trim removed 1 base at V and 1 base at J, leaving 1 base unmatched. Looked up from germline, CDR1 is SGDLS and CDR2 is YYNGEE. This CDR3 contains 15 residues. This CDR3 is CASSVPSGGTDTQYF. DNA of the CDR3: TGTGCCAGCAGCGTACCTAGCGGGGGCACAGATACGCAGTATTTT.

This sequence joins TRBV27 and TRBJ2-7; a possible D gene is TRBD1 (6 bases). Germline CDR1 and CDR2: MNHEY and SMNVEV (reference sequence). V lost 7 bases and J lost 5, with 21 bases in between. CDR3 size: 15 residues. CDR3 DNA: TGTGCCAGCACTCCCCTCAGGGGCCTTAAAAACGAGCAGTACTTC. Protein product: CASTPLRGLKNEQYF.

This clone turned up a few times. J is TRBJ2-7 and V is TRBV7-2; D uncertain. Germline lookup yields CDR1 SGHTA and CDR2 FQGNSA. The CDR3 has 15 residues. Deletions cut 3 bases from V and 0 bases from J, with 12 bases between. CDR3: CASSFGGLSSYEQYF. For the CDR3, the DNA is TGTGCCAGCAGCTTCGGCGGTTTGAGCTCCTACGAGCAGTACTTC.

The chain combines TRBV5-1 with TRBJ2-1, with 15 bases matching TRBD2. This CDR3 is built from 17 residues. Germline V gene lookup returns CDR1 SGHRS and CDR2 YFSETQ. The V and J ends lost 4 bases and 10 bases, in that order; junction bases with no gene match: 12. CDR3 loop: CASSPRDGLAGGYEQFF. The DNA for the CDR3 is TGCGCCAGCAGCCCAAGGGACGGACTAGCGGGAGGGTACGAGCAGTTCTTC.

This rearrangement joins TRBV7-2 to TRBJ1-1; D unclear. Germline loops: CDR1 SGHTA, CDR2 FQGNSA. The CDR3 is 13 residues long. V lost 1 base and J 5 bases, leaving 8 bases between the germline ends. CDR3 protein: CASSLDSRTEAFF. Here the CDR3 DNA reads TGTGCCAGCAGCTTAGATTCCAGGACTGAAGCTTTCTTT.

The J gene is TRBJ2-3, the V gene TRBV19, with 9 positions matching TRBD1. The CDR3 contains 17 residues. From germline, CDR1 is LNHDA and CDR2 SQIVND (reference sequence). V was pared by 5 bases and J by 2 bases, with 11 bases of the junction left unmatched. As DNA, the CDR3 is TGTGCCAGTAGTCCGACCCCGGGACAGGGCTACACAGATACGCAGTATTTT. Translated, it gives CASSPTPGQGYTDTQYF.

The chain uses TRBV6-5 and TRBJ1-3, with TRBD1 as a possible D gene (6 bases). The CDR3 has 15 amino acids. Trimming shortened V by 4 bases and J by 2 bases, and 12 bases separated the two germline ends. Germline V lookup: CDR1 MNHEY, CDR2 SVGAGI. The CDR3 loop is CASSSGGAAGNTIYF. CDR3 nucleotides: TGTGCCAGCAGTTCCGGGGGGGCGGCTGGAAACACCATATATTTT.

The chain recombines TRBV27 with TRBJ2-7; D possibly corresponds to TRBD2 (6 bases). Deletions cut 2 bases from V and 3 bases from J, with 11 bases between. The CDR3 consists of 14 residues. The V gene's germline CDR1 is MNHEY and CDR2 SMNVEV (reference sequence). CDR3 region: CASSLAAGFYEQYF. The DNA for the CDR3 is TGTGCCAGCAGTTTAGCCGCGGGGTTCTACGAGCAGTACTTC.

This clone is termed medium-sized. The sample carries other DNA sequences with the same CDR3. The chain couples TRBV6-1 to TRBJ1-1; weak D call: TRBD1 (6 bases). Trimming stripped 6 bases from V and 3 bases from J, with 11 bases between. Germline V gene data show CDR1 as MNHNS and CDR2 as SASEGT. The CDR3 contains 13 residues. The CDR3, as DNA: TGTGCCAGCAGGGACAGAGGGTACACTGAAGCTTTCTTT. Translation gives CASRDRGYTEAFF.

This clone occurred once. The chain is built from TRBV5-1 and TRBJ2-3, with TRBD2 matching over 11 bases. Germline V CDR1 and CDR2: SGHRS, YFSETQ. The CDR3 spans 16 residues. Trimming removed 4 bases from V and 6 bases from J; junction bases left unmatched: 10. CDR3 loop: CASSQLSGGARDTQYF. For the CDR3, the DNA is TGCGCCAGCAGCCAGCTTAGCGGGGGGGCGCGTGATACGCAGTATTTT.

This chain uses TRBV5-6 with TRBJ2-1; a possible D gene is TRBD2 (5 bases). V was pared by 3 bases and J by 4 bases, with 11 bases between. Germline V gene sequence: CDR1 SGHDT, CDR2 YYEEEE. CDR3 length: 14 amino acids. CDR3 residues: CASSYGIYYNEQFF. CDR3 in DNA: TGTGCCAGCAGCTACGGGATTTATTACAATGAGCAGTTCTTC.

DNA of the CDR3: TGTGCCAGCAGCTTCTATGGACAGGACTATGGCTACACCTTC. This sequence encodes CASSFYGQDYGYTF. V and J are TRBV11-2 and TRBJ1-2; 7 bases map to TRBD1. Germline-derived CDR1 and CDR2 are SGHAT and FQNNGV. This CDR3 comprises 14 residues. V dropped 3 bases and J dropped 3; count of bases not matched to a gene: 4.

The rearrangement uses TRBV27 and TRBJ1-1, with D unresolved. Germline assignment: CDR1 MNHEY and CDR2 SMNVEV (reference sequence). Trimming took off 8 bases at V and 6 bases at J, with 13 bases between the two ends. The CDR3 contains 12 residues. The CDR3 nucleotides read TGTGCCAGCGTCGGGGTTGGAGCTGAAGCTTTCTTT. Translating gives CASVGVGAEAFF.

The chain links TRBV18 to TRBJ2-2, with 7 bases lining up with TRBD1. Germline V gene sequence: CDR1 KGHSH, CDR2 LQKENI. CDR3 length: 14 residues. V shed 4 bases and J 4 bases; nucleotides not matched to a gene: 3. The CDR3 sequence: CASSQGAGTGELFF. In nucleotides, the CDR3 is TGTGCCAGCTCACAGGGGGCCGGCACCGGGGAGCTGTTTTTT.

The V and J genes are TRBV5-4 and TRBJ1-2; D not resolved. This CDR3 contains 13 residues. Germline V gene sequence: CDR1 SGHNT, CDR2 YYREEE (reference sequence). Trimming shortened V by 3 bases and J by 5 bases, and 11 bases separated the two germline ends. The CDR3 DNA sequence: TGTGCCAGCAGCTCCCCCACCCTATATGGCTACACCTTC. As protein: CASSSPTLYGYTF.

The rearrangement links TRBV6-5 to TRBJ2-1; D remains unclear. The CDR3 is 15 residues long. CDR1 is MNHEY, CDR2 SVGAGI, per germline. With 3 bases removed from V and 1 base from J, the gap between germline ends came to 10 bases. The CDR3 bases are TGTGCCAGCAGTTATCGTGATCTATCCTACAATGAGCAGTTCTTC. It yields the protein CASSYRDLSYNEQFF.

With respect to this clone: In the same sample, other DNA sequences code for this CDR3. The chain links TRBV5-1 to TRBJ2-1; D gene ambiguous. V lost 0 bases and J 5 bases, leaving 12 bases between the germline ends. The CDR3 consists of 15 residues. Germline CDR1 SGHRS, CDR2 YFSETQ. Written as DNA, the CDR3 is TGCGCCAGCAGCTTGGTTGCCAGTCCCGACAATGAGCAGTTCTTC. It codes for CASSLVASPDNEQFF.

V usage is TRBV6-5 and J usage is TRBJ1-6; TRBD1 aligns across 8 bases. CDR1 is MNHEY and CDR2 is SVGAGI in the germline V gene. The CDR3 sequence is 12 residues long. Losses at the gene ends were 4 bases for V and 12 bases for J; bases not matched to a gene: 2. CDR3 amino acids: CASSSTGEPLHF. The CDR3 DNA follows: TGTGCCAGCAGTTCGACAGGGGAACCCCTCCACTTT.

The chain combines TRBV11-2 with TRBJ2-7, with 10 positions matching TRBD1. Per the germline V gene, CDR1 is SGHAT and CDR2 is FQNNGV. There are 16 residues in the CDR3. V dropped 4 bases and J dropped 5; count of bases not matched to a gene: 11. The chain's CDR3 is CASSSGPGQGLDEQYF. DNA of the CDR3: TGTGCCAGCAGCTCGGGACCGGGACAGGGGTTGGACGAGCAGTACTTC.

This chain joins TRBV4-3 and TRBJ1-5, with D possibly matching TRBD1 (5 bases). V lost 0 bases and J 9 bases, leaving 15 bases between the germline ends. There are 15 residues in the CDR3. Per germline, CDR1 LGHNA and CDR2 YSLEER. The CDR3 DNA follows: TGCGCCAGCAGCCAAGATATGGGGCAGGGAAGGCCCCAGCATTTT. Its translation is CASSQDMGQGRPQHF.

With regard to this clone: Other nucleotide sequences from this sample produce the same CDR3. In nucleotides, the CDR3 is TGTGCCAGCAGCCTCGGACAGAACACTGAAGCTTTCTTT. This sequence encodes CASSLGQNTEAFF. This rearrangement joins TRBV7-9 to TRBJ1-1, with a possible D match to TRBD1 (5 bases). Trimming cost V 5 bases and J 1 base, with 8 bases left between them. CDR3 length: 13 residues. Germline lookup yields CDR1 SEHNR and CDR2 FQNEAQ (reference sequence).

CDR3 region: CASSFIAGAGNEQFF. CDR3 DNA sequence: TGTGCCAGTAGTTTCATAGCGGGAGCGGGGAATGAGCAGTTCTTC. This rearrangement joins TRBV19 to TRBJ2-1; 9 bases align to TRBD2. Germline V CDR1 and CDR2: LNHDA, SQIVND (reference sequence). The CDR3 extends over 15 amino acids. J gave up 7 bases and V 5 bases, and 9 bases lay outside the gene matches.

The rearrangement joins TRBV7-2 to TRBJ2-1, with 10 bases aligning to TRBD2. CDR3 size: 15 residues. V lost 5 bases, J lost 4 bases, and 5 bases stayed unmatched. CDR1 is SGHTA and CDR2 is FQGNSA in the germline V gene. The CDR3 nucleotides are TGTGCCAGCAGCCGTACTAGCGGGGAGTACAATGAGCAGTTCTTC. Translated: CASSRTSGEYNEQFF.

This clone showed up just a few times. This chain connects TRBV5-4 to TRBJ2-2; TRBD2 might be the D (6 bases). This CDR3 has 16 residues. Between the trimmed V and J ends, which lost 3 bases and 1 base, there was a span of 13 bases. Germline V gene data show CDR1 as SGHNT and CDR2 as YYREEE (reference sequence). CDR3 nucleotides: TGTGCCAGCAGCTCCCCCCGCGGGGAGAACACCGGGGAGCTGTTTTTT. Translation: CASSSPRGENTGELFF.

This clone occurred once. The CDR3 DNA follows: TGCGCCAGCAGCCAAACGGCGAGGGACTCCTATGGCTACACCTTC. Its protein product is CASSQTARDSYGYTF. The V gene is TRBV4-3, the J gene TRBJ1-2; D may be TRBD1 (5 bases). CDR1 is LGHNA, CDR2 YSLEER, per germline. Trimming removed 2 bases at V and 4 bases at J, with 14 bases between. The CDR3 runs to 15 residues.

The chain is built from TRBV6-5 and TRBJ2-1; D is uncertain. The CDR3 extends over 15 amino acids. The ends were cut back, 6 bases at V and 0 bases at J, with 12 bases in the middle. The germline CDR1 and CDR2 sequences are MNHEY and SVGAGI. The CDR3 reads CASSPSLSSYNEQFF. The CDR3 coding sequence is TGTGCCAGCAGCCCCTCCCTCAGCTCCTACAATGAGCAGTTCTTC.

This clone has just one count. The V and J genes are TRBV6-5 and TRBJ1-5; 7 nucleotides agree with TRBD1. The V gene end was trimmed by 5 bases and the J gene end by 5 bases; junction bases not matched to a gene: 3. The germline V gene encodes CDR1 MNHEY and CDR2 SVGAGI. The CDR3 runs 13 residues. The CDR3, as DNA: TGTGCCAGCAGTCGTCAGGGGGATCAGCCCCAGCATTTT. It translates to CASSRQGDQPQHF.

This chain connects TRBV4-1 to TRBJ2-5; 9 nucleotides agree with TRBD2. The CDR3 has 16 residues. Trimming at V came to 1 base and at J to 4 bases, leaving 7 bases not matched to a gene. CDR1 and CDR2 (germline): MGHRA, YSYEKL. The DNA for the CDR3 is TGCGCCAGCAGCCAAGTAGGCCTAGCGGGGACAGAGACCCAGTACTTC. Translated, it gives CASSQVGLAGTETQYF.

The chain combines TRBV27 with TRBJ2-5; the match to TRBD2 covers 9 bases. This CDR3 has 14 amino acids. CDR1 and CDR2 (germline): MNHEY, SMNVEV (reference sequence). J was trimmed by 9 bases and V by 6 bases; bases with no gene match: 11. This CDR3 is CASSTAGGSWAQYF. The DNA of the CDR3 is TGTGCCAGCAGCACCGCGGGGGGGTCGTGGGCCCAGTACTTC.

J is TRBJ1-1 and V is TRBV28; D perhaps matches TRBD1 (5 bases). The V and J ends lost 6 bases and 0 bases respectively, with 11 bases between them. The V gene's germline CDR1 is MDHEN and CDR2 SYDVKM. This CDR3 is built from 14 residues. CDR3: CASRQGPLNTEAFF. The CDR3 nucleotides are TGTGCCAGCAGGCAGGGCCCCCTGAACACTGAAGCTTTCTTT.

For this clone: Compared with germline, one end of the junction differs, possibly owing to a read error. The V call is TRBV7-9, the J call TRBJ2-7, with 8 nucleotides matching TRBD1. This CDR3 is 16 amino acids long. Germline CDR1 SEHNR, CDR2 FQNEAQ (reference sequence). CDR3 DNA: TGTTCCAGCAGCCTACCGACCGGGACAGGCCCCTACGAGCAGTACTTC. Translating it yields CSSSLPTGTGPYEQYF. Using reference TRBV7-9 and TRBJ2-7 for the parts outside the CDR3, the full variable domain is DTGVSQNPRHKITKRGQNVTFRCDPISEHNRLYWYRQTLGQGPEFLTYFQNEAQLEKSRLLSDRFSAERPKGSFSTLEIQRTEQGDSAMYLCSSSLPTGTGPYEQYFGPGTRLTVT.